At least ten counts were recorded for the clone carrying this T cell receptor (beta chain). What it binds is not known. TCRdb called the reads again in MiXCR, with one record for every CDR3 protein. Of 250,000 to 400,000 distinct CDR3 sequences detected, roughly 25% appear once; the ten largest clones hold 10% to 15%. The CDR3 contains 15 residues. Germline V lookup: CDR1 SGDLS, CDR2 YYNGEE. V dropped 4 bases and J dropped 4 bases, with 17 bases sitting between them. The data derive from a study of T cell repertoires in cytomegalovirus infection. Study overall: Matching HLA type, along with CMV infection, was indicated by public TCR beta signatures.

Study observations and caveats: Summed frequency of shared TCR beta families picked out CMV carriers who also had the relevant HLA.

The material was cultured PBMCs, obtained from culture after CMV antigen stimulation. The sequence was collected from a human donor in good health (CMV status not recorded). Some clones in this sample may be carry-over from other donors' samples. The chain combines TRBV9 with TRBJ1-2; TRBD1 is a possible D gene (6 bases). CDR3 in amino acids: CASSPETGMSYGYTF. The CDR3, as DNA: TGTGCCAGCAGCCCCGAGACAGGAATGAGCTATGGCTACACCTTC.